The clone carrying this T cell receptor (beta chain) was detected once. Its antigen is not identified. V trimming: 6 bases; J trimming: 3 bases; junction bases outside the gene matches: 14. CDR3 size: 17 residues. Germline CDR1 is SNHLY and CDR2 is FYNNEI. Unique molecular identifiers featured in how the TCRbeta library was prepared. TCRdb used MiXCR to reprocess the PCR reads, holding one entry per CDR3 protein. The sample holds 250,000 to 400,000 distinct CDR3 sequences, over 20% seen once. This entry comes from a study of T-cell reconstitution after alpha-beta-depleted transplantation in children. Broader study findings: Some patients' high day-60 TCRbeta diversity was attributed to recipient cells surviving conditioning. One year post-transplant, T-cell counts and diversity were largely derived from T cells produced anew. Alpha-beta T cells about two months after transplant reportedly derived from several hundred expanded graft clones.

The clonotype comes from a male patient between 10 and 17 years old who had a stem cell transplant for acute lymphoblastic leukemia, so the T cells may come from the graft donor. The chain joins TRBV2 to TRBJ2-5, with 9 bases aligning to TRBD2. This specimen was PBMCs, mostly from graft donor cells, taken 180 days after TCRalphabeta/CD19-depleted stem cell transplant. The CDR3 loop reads CASSILMTSGRKETQYF. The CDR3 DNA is TGTGCCAGCAGCATTCTGATGACTAGCGGTAGAAAAGAGACCCAGTACTTC.